The 21 T cell receptor beta chains presented below share a single source sample, sequenced in a study of blood T cells in healthy people across ages. The authors ran a second PCR of 7 to 11 cycles using a sample-barcoded 5' primer and a J-beta primer mix. In TCRdb, the 5' RACE reads were re-called with MiXCR into one record per CDR3 protein. The sample lists about 800,000 distinct CDR3 sequences; about 25% were seen once. These same records also appear under a second study, on T cells of mothers and their children.

The sample was blood. All receptors come from a boy between 10 and 17 years old in good health.

The chain recombines TRBV5-1 with TRBJ2-3, with 9 bases identical to TRBD2. The germline V gene has CDR1 SGHRS and CDR2 YFSETQ. The CDR3 is 16 residues long. The V segment lost 2 bases and the J segment 1 base; nucleotides outside the gene matches: 5. The CDR3 reads CASSFSGSDGTDTQYF. CDR3 bases: TGCGCCAGCAGCTTTAGCGGGAGCGACGGCACAGATACGCAGTATTTT. The full variable domain, completed using reference TRBV5-1 and TRBJ2-3, is KAGVTQTPRYLIKTRGQQVTLSCSPISGHRSVSWYQQTPGQGLQFLFEYFSETQRNKGNFPGRFSGRQFSNSRSEMNVSTLELGDSALYLCASSFSGSDGTDTQYFGPGTRLTVL.

This clonotype showed up just a few times. The chain is built from TRBV12-3 or TRBV12-4 and TRBJ2-4, with D possibly TRBD2 on 6 matching bases. Trimming pared 3 bases from V and 7 bases from J, leaving 7 bases between. This CDR3 has 12 amino acids. The CDR3 DNA sequence: TGTGCCAGCAGTTTTGGGACTAACATTCAGTACTTC. Protein product: CASSFGTNIQYF.

Only a few counts were recorded for this clonotype. The gene calls are TRBV18 and TRBJ1-2; no definite D call. Germline lookup yields CDR1 KGHSH and CDR2 LQKENI. V lost 0 bases to trimming and J lost 2 bases, with 10 bases between them. This CDR3 has 15 amino acids. As DNA, the CDR3 is TGTGCCAGCTCACCACCTCGGCAGGTGAACTATGGCTACACCTTC. This gives the protein CASSPPRQVNYGYTF.

The chain carries TRBV20-1 and TRBJ2-2, with D possibly being TRBD1 (6 bases). The germline gives CDR1 DFQATT, CDR2 SNEGSKA (reference sequence). V was pared by 0 bases and J by 4 bases, with 15 bases between. The CDR3 covers 16 residues. CDR3: CSARDLRQGSTGELFF. CDR3 coding DNA: TGCAGTGCTAGAGATCTACGTCAGGGGAGCACCGGGGAGCTGTTTTTT.

The chain recombines TRBV28 with TRBJ2-1; perhaps TRBD2 as D (6 bases). CDR1 and CDR2 from the germline V gene are MDHEN and SYDVKM. V was clipped by 6 bases and J by 2 bases, with 17 bases between them. This CDR3 comprises 16 residues. CDR3 sequence reads: CASSVTAGGTYNEQFF. Written as DNA, the CDR3 is TGTGCCAGCAGCGTGACCGCTGGGGGGACCTACAATGAGCAGTTCTTC.

The chain joins TRBV20-1 to TRBJ2-3; 9 positions match TRBD1. This CDR3 is built from 16 residues. The V gene end was trimmed by 4 bases and the J gene end by 2 bases; junction bases not matched to a gene: 10. CDR1 is DFQATT, CDR2 SNEGSKA, per germline (reference sequence). Here the CDR3 reads CSATLSRDRVTDTQYF. DNA of the CDR3: TGCAGTGCTACACTTTCCCGGGACAGGGTCACAGATACGCAGTATTTT.

The chain recombines TRBV29-1 with TRBJ2-3; D is uncertain. Per the germline V gene, CDR1 is SQVTM and CDR2 is ANQGSEA. V lost 3 bases to trimming and J lost 0 bases, with 7 bases between them. There are 13 residues in the CDR3. DNA for the CDR3: TGCAGCGTTGACCCGACAAGCACAGATACGCAGTATTTT. Protein sequence: CSVDPTSTDTQYF.

This clonotype was found a few times. The chain uses TRBV27 and TRBJ2-7; a weak D match, TRBD1 (7 bases). Trimming removed 4 bases from V and 0 bases from J, with 16 bases in between. CDR3 length equals 16 residues. The germline V gene has CDR1 MNHEY and CDR2 SMNVEV (reference sequence). This CDR3 reads CASSSWARDSSYEQYF. Here the CDR3 DNA reads TGTGCCAGCAGTTCCTGGGCGCGGGACAGCTCCTACGAGCAGTACTTC.

The J gene is TRBJ2-7, the V gene TRBV24-1; D is unresolved. Germline V gene lookup returns CDR1 KGHDR and CDR2 SFDVKD. Trimming took off 4 bases at V and 1 base at J, with 7 bases between the two ends. This CDR3 region has 13 residues. DNA of the CDR3: TGTGCCACCAGTGAAGGTCAGTCCTACGAGCAGTACTTC. Protein: CATSEGQSYEQYF.

This clonotype appeared a few times. The V and J genes are TRBV10-3 and TRBJ2-7, with unresolved D. The germline V and J ends were trimmed by 0 bases and 1 base, with 4 bases remaining between them. The CDR3 extends over 13 amino acids. CDR1 and CDR2 (germline): ENHRY, SYGVKD. In DNA, the CDR3 is TGTGCCATCAGTGAGTCGGTGTCCTACGAGCAGTACTTC. Protein product: CAISESVSYEQYF.

The sample holds a few counts of this clonotype. This chain uses TRBV20-1 with TRBJ2-3; 10 bases align to TRBD2. The ends lost 6 bases at V and 2 bases at J; junction bases unmatched: 11. Germline lookup yields CDR1 DFQATT and CDR2 SNEGSKA (reference sequence). There are 16 residues in the CDR3. The CDR3 reads CSATSGSGGNTDTQYF. CDR3 nucleotides: TGCAGTGCCACGTCGGGTAGCGGGGGGAACACAGATACGCAGTATTTT.

This chain joins TRBV9 and TRBJ2-5, with D unclear. The closer fit of TRBJ2-1 to the DNA end suggests the J call may be wrong. The CDR3 is made up of 11 amino acids. CDR1 SGDLS and CDR2 YYNGEE come from the germline V gene. The CDR3 protein is CASSVGKEQFF. CDR3 bases: TGTGCCAGCAGCGTAGGGAAGGAGCAGTTCTTC.

This clonotype was seen only a few times. The genes are TRBV12-3 or TRBV12-4 and TRBJ1-1; a possible D gene is TRBD1 (5 bases). Trimming removed 3 bases at V and 5 bases at J, with 10 bases between. This CDR3 region has 13 residues. CDR3: CASSFGEGTEAFF. CDR3 in DNA: TGTGCCAGCAGTTTTGGGGAGGGGACTGAAGCTTTCTTT.

The V gene is TRBV7-2, the J gene TRBJ2-3; 7 nucleotides line up with TRBD2. CDR3 length: 15 residues. Germline trimming cut 4 bases from V and 0 bases from J; bases unmatched to any gene: 4. Germline V gene sequence: CDR1 SGHTA, CDR2 FQGNSA. CDR3 protein: CASSSPGRSTDTQYF. Here the CDR3 DNA reads TGTGCCAGCAGCTCCCCCGGGAGGAGCACAGATACGCAGTATTTT.

This rearrangement joins TRBV6-4 to TRBJ2-3; TRBD2 agrees at 9 bases. Germline V gives CDR1 MRHNA, CDR2 SNTAGT. The J segment lost 4 bases and the V segment lost 3 bases, leaving 5 bases of the junction unmatched. This CDR3 contains 15 residues. The CDR3 DNA reads as TGTGCCAGCAGTGAAAAGGCGGGGGGGCCAGATACGCAGTATTTT. This gives the protein CASSEKAGGPDTQYF.

The chain uses TRBV18 and TRBJ1-1; possibly TRBD1 for D (5 bases). Germline CDR1 is KGHSH and CDR2 is LQKENI. Trimming took off 3 bases at V and 6 bases at J, with 17 bases between the two ends. The CDR3 contains 15 residues. The DNA for the CDR3 is TGTGCCAGCTCACCCATCTCGACAGTAGACTCTGAAGCTTTCTTT. Translating gives CASSPISTVDSEAFF.

V gene TRBV9 combines with J gene TRBJ2-1, with 9 bases aligning to TRBD2. With 0 bases clipped from V and 6 bases from J, the junction kept 7 bases outside the gene matches. The CDR3 runs 16 residues. The germline gives CDR1 SGDLS, CDR2 YYNGEE. The CDR3 reads CASSVGASGMFNEQFF. As DNA, the CDR3 is TGTGCCAGCAGCGTAGGTGCTAGCGGGATGTTCAATGAGCAGTTCTTC.

This clonotype was detected a few times. The chain employs TRBV5-5 and TRBJ2-5; unclear D gene. From germline, CDR1 is SGHKS and CDR2 YYEKEE (reference sequence). Trimming shortened V by 0 bases and J by 1 base, and 10 bases separated the two germline ends. CDR3 length: 15 amino acids. CDR3 in DNA: TGTGCCAGCAGCTTGGACGGTGGGGTCCAAGAGACCCAGTACTTC. It translates to CASSLDGGVQETQYF.

The chain uses TRBV20-1 and TRBJ2-3, with no clear D. Trimming removed 4 bases from V and 2 bases from J, with 28 bases in between. The CDR3 runs to 19 residues. From germline, CDR1 is DFQATT and CDR2 SNEGSKA (reference sequence). DNA of the CDR3: TGCAGTGCTACCCAAGGCCCAACCCTCTCTAGGGCGGACACAGATACGCAGTATTTT. This codes for CSATQGPTLSRADTDTQYF.

This clonotype was observed a few times. The chain has TRBV27 and TRBJ1-2; D gene uncertain. This CDR3 region has 16 residues. Trimming took off 5 bases at V and 0 bases at J, with 16 bases between the two ends. CDR1 and CDR2 (germline): MNHEY, SMNVEV (reference sequence). CDR3 region: CASSPRLDVANYGYTF. Here the CDR3 DNA reads TGTGCCAGCAGTCCGCGTTTGGACGTTGCTAACTATGGCTACACCTTC.

The chain carries TRBV5-1 and TRBJ1-1; 8 positions agree with TRBD1. Germline CDR1 and CDR2: SGHRS and YFSETQ. Trimming removed 4 bases from V and 3 bases from J; junction bases left unmatched: 8. The CDR3 covers 15 residues. The CDR3 coding sequence is TGCGCCAGCAGCGGCAGGGGGCGCAGGGACACTGAAGCTTTCTTT. It yields the protein CASSGRGRRDTEAFF.